This T cell receptor (beta chain) was sequenced in a study of blood T cell repertoires in COVID-19. Study-level information: Sites in the United States, Italy and Spain provided acute and convalescent COVID-19 samples. T cells, B-cell-depleted T cells, or PBMCs supplied cDNA or gDNA.

Assay used: immunoSEQ multiplex PCR; TCRdb lists only in-frame clones, some missing. The profile shows 89,000 or so clones, 70% to 90% of them singletons. The CDR3 runs to 14 residues. Germline V lookup: CDR1 SGHNT, CDR2 YYREEE (reference sequence). Unmatched junction bases numbered 3, after V lost 4 bases and J lost 5 bases. The gene calls are TRBV5-4 and TRBJ1-5; 10 bases line up with TRBD1. Sequencing was carried out using peripheral blood. This receptor was obtained from a man in his forties or fifties with COVID-19, enrolled during active disease. The CDR3 DNA is TGTGCCAGCAGCCGTGGACAGGGGGATCAGCCCCAGCATTTT. As protein: CASSRGQGDQPQHF. Full variable domain (rest looked up from reference TRBV5-4 and TRBJ1-5): ETGVTQSPTHLIKTRGQQVTLRCSSQSGHNTVSWYQQALGQGPQFIFQYYREEENGRGNFPPRFSGLQFPNYSSELNVNALELDDSALYLCASSRGQGDQPQHFGDGTRLSIL.